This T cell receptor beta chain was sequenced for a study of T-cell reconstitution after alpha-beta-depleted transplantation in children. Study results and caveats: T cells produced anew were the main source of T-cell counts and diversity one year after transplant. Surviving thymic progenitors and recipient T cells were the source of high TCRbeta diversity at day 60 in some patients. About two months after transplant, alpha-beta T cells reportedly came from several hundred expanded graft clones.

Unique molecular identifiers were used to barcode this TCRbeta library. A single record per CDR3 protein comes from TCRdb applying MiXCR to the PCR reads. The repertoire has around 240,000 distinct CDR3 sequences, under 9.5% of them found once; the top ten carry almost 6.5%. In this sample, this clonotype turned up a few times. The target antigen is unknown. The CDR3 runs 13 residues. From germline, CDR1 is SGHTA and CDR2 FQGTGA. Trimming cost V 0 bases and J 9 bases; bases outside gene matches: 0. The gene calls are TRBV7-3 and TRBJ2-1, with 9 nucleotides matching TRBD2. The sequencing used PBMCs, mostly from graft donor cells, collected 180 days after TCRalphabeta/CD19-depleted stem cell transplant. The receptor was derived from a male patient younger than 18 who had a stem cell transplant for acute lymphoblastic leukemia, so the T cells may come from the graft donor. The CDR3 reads CASSLTAGGEQFF. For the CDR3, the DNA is TGTGCCAGCAGCTTAACAGCGGGGGGTGAGCAGTTCTTC.